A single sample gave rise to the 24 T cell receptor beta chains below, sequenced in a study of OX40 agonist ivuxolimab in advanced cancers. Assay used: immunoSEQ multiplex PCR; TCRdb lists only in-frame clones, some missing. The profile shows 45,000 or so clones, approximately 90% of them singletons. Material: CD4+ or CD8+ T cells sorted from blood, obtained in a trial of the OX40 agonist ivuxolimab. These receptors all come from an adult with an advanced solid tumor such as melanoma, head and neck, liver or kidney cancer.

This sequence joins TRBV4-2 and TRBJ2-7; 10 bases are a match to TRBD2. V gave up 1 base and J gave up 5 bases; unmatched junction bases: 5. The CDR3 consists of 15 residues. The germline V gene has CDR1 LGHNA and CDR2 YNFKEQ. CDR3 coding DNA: TGTGCCAGCAGCCAAGCCCAAGGACTAGCGGACGAGCAGTACTTC. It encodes CASSQAQGLADEQYF.

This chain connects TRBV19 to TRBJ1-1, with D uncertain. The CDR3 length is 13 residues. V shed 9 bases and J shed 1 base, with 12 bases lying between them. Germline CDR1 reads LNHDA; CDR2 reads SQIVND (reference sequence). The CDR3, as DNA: TGTGCCAGCACCCCTTCCGGGAACACTGAAGCTTTCTTT. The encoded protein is CASTPSGNTEAFF.

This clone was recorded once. CDR3 DNA sequence: TGTGCCAGCAGCCCAGGACAGGGACGTGTGGCTTTCTTT. Protein product: CASSPGQGRVAFF. The rearrangement joins TRBV5-6 to TRBJ1-1; TRBD1 matches 8 bases. With V trimmed by 4 bases and J by 11 bases, 10 bases remained unmatched. The CDR3 spans 13 residues. CDR1 and CDR2 from the germline V gene are SGHDT and YYEEEE. Variable domain in full (rest from reference TRBV5-6 and TRBJ1-1): DAGVTQSPTHLIKTRGQQVTLRCSPKSGHDTVSWYQQALGQGPQFIFQYYEEEERQRGNFPDRFSGHQFPNYSSELNVNALLLGDSALYLCASSPGQGRVAFFGQGTRLTVV.

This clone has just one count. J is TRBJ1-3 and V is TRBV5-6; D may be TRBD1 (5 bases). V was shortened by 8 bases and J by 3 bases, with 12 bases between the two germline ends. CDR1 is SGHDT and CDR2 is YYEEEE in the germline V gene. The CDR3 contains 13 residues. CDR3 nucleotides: TGTGCCAGTTCTTCAGGGAGTGGAAACACCATATATTTT. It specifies CASSSGSGNTIYF.

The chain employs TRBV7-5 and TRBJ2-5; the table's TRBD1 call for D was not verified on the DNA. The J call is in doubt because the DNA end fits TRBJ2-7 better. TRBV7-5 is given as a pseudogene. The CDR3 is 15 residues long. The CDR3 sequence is CVRSFWDKCSYEQYF. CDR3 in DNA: TGTGTCAGAAGCTTTTGGGACAAATGTTCGTACGAGCAGTACTTC.

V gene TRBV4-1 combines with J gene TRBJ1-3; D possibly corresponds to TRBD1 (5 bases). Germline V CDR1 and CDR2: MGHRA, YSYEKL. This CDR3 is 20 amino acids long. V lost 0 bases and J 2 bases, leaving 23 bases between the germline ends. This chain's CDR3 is CASSQDLVGVQVAAGNTIYF. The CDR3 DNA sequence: TGCGCCAGCAGCCAAGATCTAGTGGGGGTTCAAGTGGCGGCTGGAAACACCATATATTTT.

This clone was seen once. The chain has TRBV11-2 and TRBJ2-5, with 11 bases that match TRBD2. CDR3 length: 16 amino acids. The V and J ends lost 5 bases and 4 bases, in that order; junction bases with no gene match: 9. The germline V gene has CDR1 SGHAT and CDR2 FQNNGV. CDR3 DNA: TGTGCCAGCAGCCCGCGGGGTAGCGGGGGGGGAGAGACCCAGTACTTC. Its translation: CASSPRGSGGGETQYF.

CDR3 nucleotide sequence: TGTGCCTGGACAGGGGGAGGGCATGGCTACACCTTC. Amino acids: CAWTGGGHGYTF. The chain uses TRBV30 and TRBJ1-2; 7 nucleotides agree with TRBD1. CDR1 is GTSNPN, CDR2 SVGIG, per germline (reference sequence). The CDR3 is 12 residues long. V dropped 4 bases and J dropped 6; count of bases not matched to a gene: 5.

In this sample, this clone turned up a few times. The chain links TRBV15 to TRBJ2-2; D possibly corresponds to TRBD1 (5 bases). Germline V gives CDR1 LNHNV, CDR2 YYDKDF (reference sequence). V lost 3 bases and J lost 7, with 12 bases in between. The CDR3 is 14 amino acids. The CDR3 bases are TGTGCCACCAGCAGGGCCGACAGTAACGGGGAGCTGTTTTTT. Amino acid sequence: CATSRADSNGELFF.

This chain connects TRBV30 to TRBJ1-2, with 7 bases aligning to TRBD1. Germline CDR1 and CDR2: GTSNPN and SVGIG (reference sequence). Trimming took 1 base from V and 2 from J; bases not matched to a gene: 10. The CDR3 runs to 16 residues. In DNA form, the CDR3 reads TGTGCCTGGAGTGAGGGGACAGCAACATTGAACTATGGCTACACCTTC. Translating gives CAWSEGTATLNYGYTF.

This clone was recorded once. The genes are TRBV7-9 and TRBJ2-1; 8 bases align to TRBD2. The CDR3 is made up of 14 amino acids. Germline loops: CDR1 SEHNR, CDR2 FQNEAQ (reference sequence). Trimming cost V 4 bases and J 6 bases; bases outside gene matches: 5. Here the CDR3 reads CASSSTSDRNEQFF. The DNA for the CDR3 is TGTGCCAGCAGCTCGACTAGCGACCGCAATGAGCAGTTCTTC.

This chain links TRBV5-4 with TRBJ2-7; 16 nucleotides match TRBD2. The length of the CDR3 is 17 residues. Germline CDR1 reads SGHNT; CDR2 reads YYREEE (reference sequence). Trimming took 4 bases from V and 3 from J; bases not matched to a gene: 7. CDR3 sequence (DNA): TGTGCCAGCAGCCAGGGACTAGCGGGAGGGAGGAGCTACGAGCAGTACTTC. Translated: CASSQGLAGGRSYEQYF.

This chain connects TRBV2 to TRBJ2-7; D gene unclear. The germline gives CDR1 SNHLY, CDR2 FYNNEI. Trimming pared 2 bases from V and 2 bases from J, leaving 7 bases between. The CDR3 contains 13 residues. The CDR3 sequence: CASSERVAYEQYF. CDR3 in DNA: TGTGCCAGCAGTGAAAGAGTCGCCTACGAGCAGTACTTC. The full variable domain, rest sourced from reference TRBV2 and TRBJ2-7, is EPEVTQTPSHQVTQMGQEVILRCVPISNHLYFYWYRQILGQKVEFLVSFYNNEISEKSEIFDDQFSVERPDGSNFTLKIRSTKLEDSAMYFCASSERVAYEQYFGPGTRLTVT.

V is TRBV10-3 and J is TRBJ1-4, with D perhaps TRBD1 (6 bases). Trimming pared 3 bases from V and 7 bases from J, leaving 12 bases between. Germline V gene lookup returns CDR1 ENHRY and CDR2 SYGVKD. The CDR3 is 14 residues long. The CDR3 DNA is TGTGCCATCAGTGAATCAGGGGATCTTGAAAAACTGTTTTTT. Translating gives CAISESGDLEKLFF.

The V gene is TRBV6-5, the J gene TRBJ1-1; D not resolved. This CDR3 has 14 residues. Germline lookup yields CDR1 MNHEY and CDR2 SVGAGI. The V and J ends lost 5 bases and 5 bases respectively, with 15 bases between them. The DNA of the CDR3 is TGTGCCAGCAGTCTCATACTCCCGGGAACTGAAGCTTTCTTT. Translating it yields CASSLILPGTEAFF.

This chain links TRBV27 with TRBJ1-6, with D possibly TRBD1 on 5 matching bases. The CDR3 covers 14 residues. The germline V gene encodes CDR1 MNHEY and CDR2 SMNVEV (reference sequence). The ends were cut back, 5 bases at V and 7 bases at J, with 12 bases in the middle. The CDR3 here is CASSTVGTNSPLHF. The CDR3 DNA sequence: TGTGCCAGCAGTACCGTCGGGACGAATTCACCCCTCCACTTT.

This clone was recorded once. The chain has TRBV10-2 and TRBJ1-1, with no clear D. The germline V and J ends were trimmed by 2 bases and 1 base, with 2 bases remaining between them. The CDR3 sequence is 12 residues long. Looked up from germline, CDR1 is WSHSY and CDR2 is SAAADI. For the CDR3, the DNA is TGCGCCAGCAGTGAGGGGAACACTGAAGCTTTCTTT. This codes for CASSEGNTEAFF.

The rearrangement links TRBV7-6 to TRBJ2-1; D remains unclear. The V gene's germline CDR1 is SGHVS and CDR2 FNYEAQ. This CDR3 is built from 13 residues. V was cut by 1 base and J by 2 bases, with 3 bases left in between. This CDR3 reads CASSLVTYNEQFF. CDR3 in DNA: TGTGCCAGCAGCTTAGTGACCTACAATGAGCAGTTCTTC.

This CDR3 is CASSFGRGDQPQHF. Written as DNA, the CDR3 is TGTGCCAGCAGCTTCGGCAGGGGAGATCAGCCCCAGCATTTT. The chain recombines TRBV13 with TRBJ1-5; perhaps TRBD1 as D (6 bases). The V and J ends lost 3 bases and 5 bases respectively, with 11 bases between them. The germline CDR1 and CDR2 sequences are PRHDT and FYEKMQ (reference sequence). CDR3 length: 14 amino acids.

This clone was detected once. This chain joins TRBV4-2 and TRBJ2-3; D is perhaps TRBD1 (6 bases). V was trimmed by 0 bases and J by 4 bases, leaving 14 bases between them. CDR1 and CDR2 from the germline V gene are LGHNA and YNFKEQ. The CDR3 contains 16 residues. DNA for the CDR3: TGTGCCAGCAGCCAAGAAGTGGGGGCTTCCCCAGATACGCAGTATTTT. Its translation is CASSQEVGASPDTQYF.

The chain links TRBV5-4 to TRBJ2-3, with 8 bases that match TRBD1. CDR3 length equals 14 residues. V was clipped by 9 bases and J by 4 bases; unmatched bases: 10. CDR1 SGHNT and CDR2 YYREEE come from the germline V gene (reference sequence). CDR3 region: CATRGQGLSDTQYF. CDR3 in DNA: TGTGCCACCAGGGGGCAGGGTCTCTCAGATACGCAGTATTTT.

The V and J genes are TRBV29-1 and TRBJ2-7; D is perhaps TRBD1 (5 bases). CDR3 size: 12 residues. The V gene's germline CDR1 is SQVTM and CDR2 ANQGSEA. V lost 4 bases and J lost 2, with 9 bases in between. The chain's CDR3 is CSVGSGPYEQYF. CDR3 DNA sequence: TGCAGCGTTGGCTCAGGGCCCTACGAGCAGTACTTC.

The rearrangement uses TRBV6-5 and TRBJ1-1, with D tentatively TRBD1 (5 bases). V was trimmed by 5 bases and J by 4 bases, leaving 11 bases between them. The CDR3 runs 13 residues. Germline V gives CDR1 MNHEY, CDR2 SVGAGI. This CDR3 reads CASSQGQTTEAFF. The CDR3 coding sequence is TGTGCCAGCAGTCAAGGACAAACCACTGAAGCTTTCTTT.

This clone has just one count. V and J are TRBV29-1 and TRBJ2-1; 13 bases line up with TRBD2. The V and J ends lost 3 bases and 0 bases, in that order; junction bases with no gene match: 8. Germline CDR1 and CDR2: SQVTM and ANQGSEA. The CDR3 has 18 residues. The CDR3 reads CSVDPTSGGESSYNEQFF. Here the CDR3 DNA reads TGCAGCGTTGATCCCACTAGCGGGGGGGAAAGCTCCTACAATGAGCAGTTCTTC.